One and the same sample provided the 8 T cell receptor beta chains below, sequenced in a study of blood T cell repertoires in COVID-19. Some clones are missing from TCRdb's copy, which holds only in-frame ones; the method was immunoSEQ multiplex PCR. Among 350,000 to 550,000 clones listed, more than 85% were seen once. The sample consisted of peripheral blood. Receptors were obtained from a woman in her twenties or thirties with acute or convalescent COVID-19.

This clone was observed once. The gene calls are TRBV2 and TRBJ1-4; 7 nucleotides align to TRBD1. CDR1 and CDR2 (germline): SNHLY, FYNNEI. Germline trimming cut 7 bases from V and 4 bases from J; bases unmatched to any gene: 6. The CDR3 has 14 residues. This chain's CDR3 is CASNAGQLNEKLFF. CDR3 coding DNA: TGTGCCAGCAACGCGGGACAGCTTAATGAAAAACTGTTTTTT.

The rearrangement uses TRBV24-1 and TRBJ2-7; 11 nucleotides agree with TRBD1. The CDR3 covers 16 residues. CDR1 and CDR2 from the germline V gene are KGHDR and SFDVKD. The J segment lost 0 bases and the V segment lost 0 bases, leaving 0 bases of the junction unmatched. The CDR3 nucleotides read TGTGCCACCAGTGATTTGGGGACAGGGGGCTCCTACGAGCAGTACTTC. This gives the protein CATSDLGTGGSYEQYF.

The genes are TRBV4-2 and TRBJ2-3; the match to TRBD2 covers 11 bases. The CDR3 length is 17 residues. Germline-derived CDR1 and CDR2 are LGHNA and YNFKEQ. V was pared by 4 bases and J by 5 bases, with 11 bases of the junction left unmatched. CDR3 residues: CASSPHYALAGGDTQYF. CDR3 sequence (DNA): TGTGCCAGCAGCCCACACTATGCGCTAGCGGGGGGAGATACGCAGTATTTT.

The CDR3 spells CASSQEYGVRNTEAFF. CDR3 in DNA: TGCGCCAGCAGCCAAGAGTACGGGGTTCGGAACACTGAAGCTTTCTTT. The rearrangement links TRBV4-1 to TRBJ1-1; D ambiguous. The CDR3 sequence is 16 residues long. V gave up 0 bases and J gave up 1 base, with 12 bases separating them. Germline loops: CDR1 MGHRA, CDR2 YSYEKL.

This chain links TRBV29-1 with TRBJ2-1, with D perhaps matching TRBD1 (5 bases). Between the trimmed V and J ends, which lost 6 bases and 7 bases, there was a span of 10 bases. The CDR3 runs 11 residues. Germline CDR1 and CDR2: SQVTM and ANQGSEA. The CDR3 here is CSVTTENEQFF. The CDR3 DNA reads as TGCAGCGTCACGACAGAAAATGAGCAGTTCTTC.

The chain uses TRBV27 and TRBJ2-1; the match to TRBD2 covers 9 bases. The CDR3 runs 17 residues. The trim removed 3 bases at V and 0 bases at J, leaving 6 bases unmatched. Germline CDR1 is MNHEY and CDR2 is SMNVEV (reference sequence). The CDR3 sequence: CASSFWRGGSSYNEQFF. DNA for the CDR3: TGTGCCAGCAGTTTTTGGCGGGGGGGGAGCTCCTACAATGAGCAGTTCTTC.

This clone was counted at least ten times. The rearrangement joins TRBV5-6 to TRBJ2-1; D may be TRBD2 (5 bases). Per the germline V gene, CDR1 is SGHDT and CDR2 is YYEEEE. Trimming removed 2 bases from V and 9 bases from J, with 12 bases in between. This CDR3 spans 13 amino acids. The DNA of the CDR3 is TGTGCCAGCAGCTTCTCGGGGTTCGGTGAGCAGTTCTTC. Its protein product is CASSFSGFGEQFF.

The genes are TRBV5-4 and TRBJ2-1; 8 bases match TRBD1. The germline gives CDR1 SGHNT, CDR2 YYREEE (reference sequence). V lost 2 bases to trimming and J lost 1 base; unmatched junction nucleotides: 11. This CDR3 spans 18 amino acids. The chain's CDR3 is CASSLTASGGRSYNEQFF. CDR3 DNA: TGTGCCAGCAGCTTAACCGCTTCAGGGGGCCGGTCCTACAATGAGCAGTTCTTC.